These 23 T cell receptor beta chains were all obtained from the same sample, sequenced in a study of T cells in Graves' hyperthyroidism and ophthalmopathy. Amplification of TCR beta CDR3 regions used RNA as the template. RT-PCR in the first round (using the HTBI primer set) targeted the TCR CDR3. TCRdb itself ran the multiplex PCR reads through MiXCR, one entry per CDR3 protein. The data show hundreds of thousands of distinct CDR3 sequences, about 13% seen once. Input material: blood. The receptors were gathered from a woman aged 18-35 years with Graves' hyperthyroidism.

Only a few counts were recorded for this clonotype. This chain connects TRBV14 to TRBJ1-6, with 7 positions matching TRBD1. Per germline, CDR1 SGHDN and CDR2 FVKESK. Germline trimming cut 0 bases from V and 6 bases from J; bases unmatched to any gene: 5. This CDR3 is 16 amino acids long. The CDR3 loop reads CASSQDQGVSNSPLHF. The CDR3 DNA reads TGTGCCAGCAGCCAAGATCAGGGGGTCTCTAATTCACCCCTCCACTTT.

This clonotype was detected ten times or more. The rearrangement uses TRBV24-1 and TRBJ2-7, with 12 bases that match TRBD1. Germline V gene lookup returns CDR1 KGHDR and CDR2 SFDVKD. The CDR3 is 16 amino acids. V lost 5 bases and J lost 4; bases outside the gene matches: 8. In DNA form, the CDR3 reads TGTGCCACCAGTGCCTCGCCGGGACAGGGGGCTTACGAGCAGTACTTC. It is translated as CATSASPGQGAYEQYF.

The V call is TRBV20-1, the J call TRBJ2-2, with TRBD2 matching 7 bases. The CDR3 length is 17 residues. Trimming took 0 bases from V and 3 from J; bases not matched to a gene: 10. The germline V gene has CDR1 DFQATT and CDR2 SNEGSKA (reference sequence). CDR3 sequence reads: CSARDFVGTNYTGELFF. The CDR3 nucleotides read TGCAGTGCTAGAGATTTTGTGGGGACTAACTACACCGGGGAGCTGTTTTTT.

This clonotype showed up many times. The CDR3 spells CASSTGLGVYEQYF. The DNA of the CDR3 is TGTGCCAGCAGTACAGGACTAGGGGTCTACGAGCAGTACTTC. The chain joins TRBV6-2 or TRBV6-3 to TRBJ2-7, with 7 bases identical to TRBD2. The length of the CDR3 is 14 residues. Germline V CDR1 and CDR2: MNHEY, SVGEGT. Losses at the gene ends were 5 bases for V and 3 bases for J; bases not matched to a gene: 7.

This clonotype was observed many times. This sequence joins TRBV7-2 and TRBJ2-1; 12 bases line up with TRBD2. J lost 1 base, V lost 5 bases, and 18 bases had no gene match. This CDR3 comprises 21 residues. Germline loops: CDR1 SGHTA, CDR2 FQGNSA. The CDR3 reads CASSREGGSASGRGSYNEQFF. The CDR3 DNA follows: TGTGCCAGCAGCCGAGAAGGCGGCTCGGCTAGCGGGAGGGGATCCTACAATGAGCAGTTCTTC. Filled out from reference TRBV7-2 and TRBJ2-1, the complete variable domain reads GAGVSQSPSNKVTEKGKDVELRCDPISGHTALYWYRQSLGQGLEFLIYFQGNSAPDKSGLPSDRFSAERTGGSVSTLTIQRTQQEDSAVYLCASSREGGSASGRGSYNEQFFGPGTRLTVL.

This clonotype was counted ten times or more. The V call is TRBV24-1, the J call TRBJ2-6; 10 bases align to TRBD1. CDR1 KGHDR and CDR2 SFDVKD come from the germline V gene. The CDR3 is 16 residues long. V trimming: 7 bases; J trimming: 0 bases; junction bases outside the gene matches: 2. The CDR3 DNA reads TGTGCCACCAGCGGGACAGGGGTCTCTGGGGCCAACGTCCTGACTTTC. It specifies CATSGTGVSGANVLTF.

The table lists this clonotype with many counts. V usage is TRBV28 and J usage is TRBJ1-1; 10 nucleotides align to TRBD1. The CDR3 has 14 residues. J lost 6 bases, V lost 7 bases, and 8 bases had no gene match. The germline CDR1 and CDR2 sequences are MDHEN and SYDVKM. The chain's CDR3 is CASTPTGGFSEAFF. The CDR3 region has the DNA TGTGCCAGCACCCCGACAGGGGGCTTTTCTGAAGCTTTCTTT.

This clonotype came up many times. The CDR3: CASSFVPSGNTIYF. The CDR3 nucleotides are TGTGCCAGCAGCTTCGTCCCCTCAGGAAACACCATATATTTT. The chain is built from TRBV11-2 and TRBJ1-3; D is uncertain. CDR3 length: 14 amino acids. V lost 3 bases, J lost 4 bases, and 10 bases lay in between. Per the germline V gene, CDR1 is SGHAT and CDR2 is FQNNGV.

This clonotype was picked up many times. The chain combines TRBV27 with TRBJ2-1; D is undetermined. V lost 0 bases and J lost 0, with 3 bases in between. Germline V gene sequence: CDR1 MNHEY, CDR2 SMNVEV (reference sequence). The CDR3 consists of 14 residues. The CDR3 protein is CASSLSASYNEQFF. Here the CDR3 DNA reads TGTGCCAGCAGTTTATCTGCCTCCTACAATGAGCAGTTCTTC.

This clonotype has more than one count but fewer than ten. V gene TRBV9 combines with J gene TRBJ2-7, with D tentatively TRBD1 or TRBD2 (5 bases each). Germline V CDR1 and CDR2: SGDLS, YYNGEE. V was cut by 0 bases and J by 5 bases, with 15 bases left in between. This CDR3 spans 15 amino acids. CDR3 coding DNA: TGTGCCAGCAGCGTAGTAGGTGAGGGGTCAGACGAGCAGTACTTC. Translated, it gives CASSVVGEGSDEQYF.

On this clonotype itself: One end of the junction fails to match germline, which may point to a read error. The rearrangement joins TRBV19 to TRBJ2-1; D is uncertain. From germline, CDR1 is LNHDA and CDR2 SQIVND (reference sequence). CDR3 size: 14 residues. CDR3 protein: CASSIIGSYNEQFF. Written as DNA, the CDR3 is TGTGCCAGTAGTATAATTGGGTCATACAATGAACAGTTCTTC.

This clonotype was seen more than once but under ten times. One end of the junction does not line up with germline, which may come from a read error. This chain uses TRBV11-2 with TRBJ2-7; D possibly corresponds to TRBD2 (5 bases). The CDR3 length is 16 residues. Germline V gene lookup returns CDR1 SGHAT and CDR2 FQNNGV. The CDR3 loop reads CASGLDREGMAYEQYF. The CDR3 DNA reads as TGTGCCAGCGGCTTAGATCGGGAAGGTATGGCCTACGAGCAGTACTTC.

This clonotype was seen ten or more times. The chain is built from TRBV2 and TRBJ2-2; 10 bases are shared with TRBD2. The V and J ends lost 4 bases and 5 bases, in that order; junction bases with no gene match: 4. Per germline, CDR1 SNHLY and CDR2 FYNNEI. The CDR3 is 15 residues long. The CDR3 nucleotides are TGTGCCAGCAGTGCATTAGCGGGGGGAACCGGGGAGCTGTTTTTT. This gives the protein CASSALAGGTGELFF. Full variable domain (outside the CDR3, taken from reference TRBV2 and TRBJ2-2): EPEVTQTPSHQVTQMGQEVILRCVPISNHLYFYWYRQILGQKVEFLVSFYNNEISEKSEIFDDQFSVERPDGSNFTLKIRSTKLEDSAMYFCASSALAGGTGELFFGEGSRLTVL.

This clonotype was seen a handful of times. A read error may be the cause here, since a much bigger clone is one base away. J is TRBJ2-1 and V is TRBV30; D remains ambiguous. From germline, CDR1 is GTSNPN and CDR2 SVGIG (reference sequence). The CDR3 covers 15 residues. CDR3 sequence (DNA): TGTGCCTGGAGTGTAGGTTGGCTAACCTACAATGGGCAGTTCTTC. Translated: CAWSVGWLTYNGQFF.

This clonotype was recorded at least ten times. The chain has TRBV2 and TRBJ1-2, with 7 bases that match TRBD1. This CDR3 has 14 residues. Per germline, CDR1 SNHLY and CDR2 FYNNEI. V lost 4 bases to trimming and J lost 2 bases; unmatched junction nucleotides: 4. CDR3 DNA sequence: TGTGCCAGCAGTGCGGACAGGAGAAACTATGGCTACACCTTC. Protein product: CASSADRRNYGYTF.

This clonotype was observed many times. CDR3 in amino acids: CASSPSTTNYGYTF. The CDR3, as DNA: TGCGCCAGCAGCCCATCCACGACAAACTATGGCTACACCTTC. The chain is built from TRBV4-1 and TRBJ1-2; the D is unclear. The length of the CDR3 is 14 residues. Deletions cut 4 bases from V and 2 bases from J, with 11 bases between. Germline CDR1 reads MGHRA; CDR2 reads YSYEKL.

In this sample, this clonotype turned up many times. V is TRBV6-2 or TRBV6-3 and J is TRBJ2-3; D is unclear. Germline CDR1 and CDR2: MNHEY and SVGEGT. Trimming removed 4 bases from V and 7 bases from J, with 6 bases in between. The CDR3 length is 11 residues. CDR3 protein: CASSSIYTQYF. The CDR3 DNA sequence: TGTGCCAGCAGTTCAATTTATACGCAGTATTTT.

The CDR3 DNA reads as TGTGCCAGCGAACTCCGGGGGCCAGTAAAAAACTATGGCTACACCTTC. It is translated as CASELRGPVKNYGYTF. This chain uses TRBV28 with TRBJ1-2; a weak D match, TRBD1 (6 bases). CDR1 and CDR2 from the germline V gene are MDHEN and SYDVKM. Trimming left V 8 bases short and J 2 bases short, with 21 bases between. The CDR3 extends over 16 amino acids.

The chain joins TRBV7-9 to TRBJ2-7; TRBD2 might be the D (5 bases). CDR1 is SEHNR, CDR2 FQNEAQ, per germline (reference sequence). The CDR3 has 16 amino acids. V shed 5 bases and J shed 0 bases, with 17 bases lying between them. CDR3 sequence (DNA): TGTGCCAGCAGCCACCAGAACGGGAATCCCTCCTACGAGCAGTACTTC. Protein sequence: CASSHQNGNPSYEQYF.

The V gene is TRBV20-1, the J gene TRBJ1-4, with D possibly being TRBD1 (6 bases). The CDR3 sequence is 14 residues long. CDR1 and CDR2 (germline): DFQATT, SNEGSKA (reference sequence). Trimming took off 6 bases at V and 8 bases at J, with 19 bases between the two ends. The CDR3 is CSAHKGVGGEKLFF. CDR3 nucleotides: TGCAGTGCCCATAAGGGGGTCGGCGGGGAAAAACTGTTTTTT.

This clonotype appeared many times. The CDR3 loop reads CASGGYPGQETQYF. Here the CDR3 DNA reads TGTGCCAGCGGAGGGTACCCGGGACAAGAGACCCAGTACTTC. The chain joins TRBV12-3 or TRBV12-4 to TRBJ2-5, with D perhaps matching TRBD2 (6 bases). The CDR3 is 14 amino acids. V was shortened by 8 bases and J by 2 bases, with 15 bases between the two germline ends.

In its sample, this clonotype was seen a few times. J is TRBJ2-3 and V is TRBV18, with D possibly being TRBD1 (5 bases). With 1 base removed from V and 0 bases from J, the gap between germline ends came to 5 bases. From germline, CDR1 is KGHSH and CDR2 LQKENI. This CDR3 region has 14 residues. This CDR3 is CASSPRQSTDTQYF. In nucleotides, the CDR3 is TGTGCCAGCTCACCACGACAGAGCACAGATACGCAGTATTTT.

This clonotype was observed at least ten times. The chain couples TRBV6-5 to TRBJ2-3, with a possible D match to TRBD1 (6 bases). V was clipped by 0 bases and J by 1 base, with 14 bases between them. The CDR3 is 17 amino acids. From germline, CDR1 is MNHEY and CDR2 SVGAGI. CDR3: CASSYSRTGIGTDTQYF. CDR3 sequence (DNA): TGTGCCAGCAGTTACTCCCGTACAGGGATAGGCACAGATACGCAGTATTTT.